These T cell receptor beta chains were read from a single sample in a study of OX40 agonist ivuxolimab in advanced cancers. The repertoire was sequenced with immunoSEQ multiplex PCR; TCRdb's copy has only in-frame clones and lacks some. The table records approximately 8,800 clones, around 75% of them present only once. The sequenced sample was CD4+ or CD8+ T cells sorted from blood, obtained in a trial of the OX40 agonist ivuxolimab. Receptor source: an adult with an advanced solid tumor such as melanoma, head and neck, liver or kidney cancer. CDR3s include the opening cysteine and the closing phenylalanine or tryptophan. Fields, in order: clone size, J gene, V gene, D gene, CDR3 DNA, CDR3 protein. The D gene is left open where the match is weak. Only some rows state a clone size, as once, few, many or a class for expanded clones.

clone_size: -
j_call: TRBJ2-3
v_call: TRBV4-2
d_call: TRBD1
cdr3_nt: TGTGCCAGCAGCCAAGAAGGACAGGGGGGAGTAGATACGCAGTATTTT
cdr3_aa: CASSQEGQGGVDTQYF

clone_size: medium-sized
j_call: TRBJ1-2
v_call: TRBV30
d_call: -
cdr3_nt: TGTGCCTCGAAGGGGGGTGGTAACTATGGCTACACCTTC
cdr3_aa: CASKGGGNYGYTF

clone_size: -
j_call: TRBJ2-1
v_call: TRBV10-1
d_call: -
cdr3_nt: TGCGCCAGCAGTGAGGAGGACTACAATGAGCAGTTCTTC
cdr3_aa: CASSEEDYNEQFF

clone_size: few
j_call: TRBJ1-1
v_call: TRBV5-4
d_call: -
cdr3_nt: TGTGCCAGCAGCCCGGACACTTCCTCGGACGCTGAAGCTTTCTTT
cdr3_aa: CASSPDTSSDAEAFF

clone_size: -
j_call: TRBJ2-2
v_call: TRBV5-6
d_call: -
cdr3_nt: TGTGCCAGCAGCCGTTACGGGGGTTCAACCGGGGAGCTGTTTTTT
cdr3_aa: CASSRYGGSTGELFF

clone_size: few
j_call: TRBJ2-3
v_call: TRBV5-1
d_call: -
cdr3_nt: TGCGCCAGCAGCTTGGAGGTCGGGGATACGCAGTATTTT
cdr3_aa: CASSLEVGDTQYF

clone_size: once
j_call: TRBJ2-7
v_call: TRBV7-3
d_call: TRBD1
cdr3_nt: TGTGCCAGCAGAATGGGACAGGGCCCCTCCTACGAGCAGTACTTC
cdr3_aa: CASRMGQGPSYEQYF

clone_size: -
j_call: TRBJ2-1
v_call: TRBV7-9
d_call: TRBD1
cdr3_nt: TGTGCCAGCAGTTTCCGGGACAGGGGGGCAGGTGAGCAGTTCTTC
cdr3_aa: CASSFRDRGAGEQFF

clone_size: -
j_call: TRBJ2-2
v_call: TRBV11-2
d_call: TRBD2
cdr3_nt: TGTGCCACGGGGGGGGCGAACACCGGGGAGCTGTTTTTT
cdr3_aa: CATGGANTGELFF

clone_size: -
j_call: TRBJ2-7
v_call: TRBV30
d_call: -
cdr3_nt: TGTGCCTGGAGTGATGGCAATGGGTACGAGCAGTACTTC
cdr3_aa: CAWSDGNGYEQYF

clone_size: -
j_call: TRBJ2-6
v_call: TRBV4-3
d_call: -
cdr3_nt: TGCGCCAGCAGCCAAGAAGACAGTACTTCTGGGGCCAACGTCCTGGCTTTC
cdr3_aa: CASSQEDSTSGANVLAF

clone_size: -
j_call: TRBJ2-7
v_call: TRBV5-6
d_call: -
cdr3_nt: TGTGCCAGCAGCCGGATGGGCGAGCAGTACTTC
cdr3_aa: CASSRMGEQYF

clone_size: -
j_call: TRBJ2-5
v_call: TRBV11-3
d_call: -
cdr3_nt: TGTGCCAGCAGCTTATACCCTAATGGGTCACAAGAGACCCAGTACTTC
cdr3_aa: CASSLYPNGSQETQYF

clone_size: -
j_call: TRBJ1-1
v_call: TRBV11-2
d_call: -
cdr3_nt: TGTGCCAGCAGCTCAGATGCGGTCATGAACACTGAAGCTTTCTTT
cdr3_aa: CASSSDAVMNTEAFF

clone_size: -
j_call: TRBJ2-7
v_call: TRBV27
d_call: -
cdr3_nt: TGTGCCAGCAGTTTATATTCGGGGTATGAGCAGTACTTC
cdr3_aa: CASSLYSGYEQYF

clone_size: -
j_call: TRBJ1-2
v_call: TRBV14
d_call: -
cdr3_nt: TGTGCCAGCAGCCAAGATCCAGGGGTCCGTAGCTACACCTTC
cdr3_aa: CASSQDPGVRSYTF

clone_size: -
j_call: TRBJ2-7
v_call: TRBV5-6
d_call: TRBD1
cdr3_nt: TGTGCCAGCAGCCCCGGACAGGGCTCCTACGAGCAGTACTTC
cdr3_aa: CASSPGQGSYEQYF

clone_size: few
j_call: TRBJ2-3
v_call: TRBV6-4
d_call: TRBD2
cdr3_nt: TGTGCCAGCAGCACTAGCGGGGGGAACACAGATACGCAGTATTTT
cdr3_aa: CASSTSGGNTDTQYF

clone_size: -
j_call: TRBJ2-7
v_call: TRBV5-6
d_call: -
cdr3_nt: TGTGCCAGCAGCCGGACAGACTACGAGCAGTACTTC
cdr3_aa: CASSRTDYEQYF

clone_size: -
j_call: TRBJ2-1
v_call: TRBV5-1
d_call: -
cdr3_nt: TGCGCCAGCAGCCCGGGACATTTTACTATGTCGGTTGAGCAGTTCTTC
cdr3_aa: CASSPGHFTMSVEQFF

clone_size: -
j_call: TRBJ2-3
v_call: TRBV7-6
d_call: -
cdr3_nt: TGTGCCAGCAGCTTAGAGCAGGGGGGATACACAGATACGCAGTATTTT
cdr3_aa: CASSLEQGGYTDTQYF

clone_size: -
j_call: TRBJ1-4
v_call: TRBV5-4
d_call: -
cdr3_nt: TGTGCCAGCAGCCGGGGAGGACACGGCGAAGAAAAACTGTTTTTT
cdr3_aa: CASSRGGHGEEKLFF

clone_size: -
j_call: TRBJ1-1
v_call: TRBV25-1
d_call: TRBD1
cdr3_nt: TGTGCCAGCAGTGATCCCCGGGACAGGGGCTACACTGAAGCTTTCTTT
cdr3_aa: CASSDPRDRGYTEAFF

clone_size: -
j_call: TRBJ2-7
v_call: TRBV27
d_call: -
cdr3_nt: TGTGCCAGCAGTTTAGTGGGGGCGCGGTTCTACGAGCAGTACTTC
cdr3_aa: CASSLVGARFYEQYF

clone_size: -
j_call: TRBJ1-5
v_call: TRBV5-1
d_call: -
cdr3_nt: TGCGCCAGCAGCTTGGAGGGGGACAAGCCCCAGCATTTT
cdr3_aa: CASSLEGDKPQHF

clone_size: -
j_call: TRBJ2-7
v_call: TRBV9
d_call: -
cdr3_nt: TGTGCCAGCAGCGTAGGATGGGCAGCTTACGAGCAGTACTTC
cdr3_aa: CASSVGWAAYEQYF

clone_size: -
j_call: TRBJ1-1
v_call: TRBV4-2
d_call: -
cdr3_nt: TGTGCCAGCAGCCAAGATCGGACAGCGAACACTGAAGCTTTCTTT
cdr3_aa: CASSQDRTANTEAFF

clone_size: once
j_call: TRBJ1-5
v_call: TRBV9
d_call: -
cdr3_nt: TGTGCCAGCAGCTTTATGGTAGGGGTAAGGCATTTT
cdr3_aa: CASSFMVGVRHF

clone_size: -
j_call: TRBJ2-7
v_call: TRBV5-6
d_call: TRBD2
cdr3_nt: TGTGCCAGCAGCTCGATAGCGGGGGGCTCCTACGAGCAGTACTTC
cdr3_aa: CASSSIAGGSYEQYF

clone_size: -
j_call: TRBJ1-1
v_call: TRBV10-3
d_call: -
cdr3_nt: TGTGCCATCAGACAGGGAGGAGAGGGGTACACTGAAGCTTTCTTT
cdr3_aa: CAIRQGGEGYTEAFF

clone_size: -
j_call: TRBJ2-5
v_call: TRBV4-2
d_call: TRBD2
cdr3_nt: TGTGCCAGCAGCCAGCCTACTAGCGGAAAAGAGACCCAGTACTTC
cdr3_aa: CASSQPTSGKETQYF

clone_size: -
j_call: TRBJ1-4
v_call: TRBV5-5
d_call: -
cdr3_nt: TGTGCCAGCAACTTTTTTGGGGAAGTGAATGAAAAACTGTTTTTT
cdr3_aa: CASNFFGEVNEKLFF

clone_size: once
j_call: TRBJ2-1
v_call: TRBV4-1
d_call: TRBD2
cdr3_nt: TGCGCCAGCAGTCGACTAGCGGGGGGCTACAATGAGCAGTTCTTC
cdr3_aa: CASSRLAGGYNEQFF

clone_size: -
j_call: TRBJ2-1
v_call: TRBV11-2
d_call: -
cdr3_nt: TGTGCCAGCAGCTCCCCTTGGGAGCAGTTCTTC
cdr3_aa: CASSSPWEQFF

clone_size: -
j_call: TRBJ2-7
v_call: TRBV6-5
d_call: -
cdr3_nt: TGTGCCAGCAGTATAGCGGACCCTTACGAGCAGTACTTC
cdr3_aa: CASSIADPYEQYF

clone_size: -
j_call: TRBJ1-4
v_call: TRBV7-9
d_call: -
cdr3_nt: TGTGCCAGCAGCCCGAGGGAGAGCTCGCCTAATGAAAAACTGTTTTTT
cdr3_aa: CASSPRESSPNEKLFF

clone_size: -
j_call: TRBJ2-7
v_call: TRBV5-6
d_call: TRBD1
cdr3_nt: TGTGCCAGCAGCTGGGGGACAGGGACAAGCGAGCAGTACTTC
cdr3_aa: CASSWGTGTSEQYF

clone_size: few
j_call: TRBJ2-1
v_call: TRBV19
d_call: -
cdr3_nt: TGTGCCAGTAGTATAGACTCCGGGCACAATGAGCAGTTCTTC
cdr3_aa: CASSIDSGHNEQFF

clone_size: -
j_call: TRBJ2-1
v_call: TRBV6-5
d_call: TRBD2
cdr3_nt: TGTGCCAGCACCTCCGGGGGGGCATACTACAATGAGCAGTTCTTC
cdr3_aa: CASTSGGAYYNEQFF

clone_size: -
j_call: TRBJ1-3
v_call: TRBV4-1
d_call: TRBD1
cdr3_nt: TGCGCCAGCAGCCAAAGACAGGGGAACTCTGGAAACACCATATATTTT
cdr3_aa: CASSQRQGNSGNTIYF

clone_size: -
j_call: TRBJ1-1
v_call: TRBV7-3
d_call: -
cdr3_nt: TGTGCCAGCAGTCTAGGGACCGCTGAAGCTTTCTTT
cdr3_aa: CASSLGTAEAFF

clone_size: -
j_call: TRBJ1-1
v_call: TRBV10-2
d_call: -
cdr3_nt: TGCGCCAGCAGTGAGTCGAGGGCCCTCTCTTTTTGGCGAGCTTTCTTT
cdr3_aa: CASSESRALSFWRAFF

clone_size: medium-sized
j_call: TRBJ1-1
v_call: TRBV6-1
d_call: -
cdr3_nt: TGTGCCTTGTCCCAGGGGTGGGTTGCTGAAGCTTTCTTT
cdr3_aa: CALSQGWVAEAFF

clone_size: -
j_call: TRBJ2-7
v_call: TRBV4-3
d_call: -
cdr3_nt: TGCGCCAGCAGCCAAGACAGCTCCTACGAGCAGTACTTC
cdr3_aa: CASSQDSSYEQYF

clone_size: -
j_call: TRBJ1-1
v_call: TRBV11-1
d_call: TRBD1
cdr3_nt: TGTGCCAGCAGGCCTACTCCGACAGGGGGCACTGAAGCTTTCTTT
cdr3_aa: CASRPTPTGGTEAFF

clone_size: few
j_call: TRBJ2-7
v_call: TRBV27
d_call: -
cdr3_nt: TGTGCCAGCAGTTTAGGGGGCGTAGGGGAGGACGAGCAGTACTTC
cdr3_aa: CASSLGGVGEDEQYF

clone_size: -
j_call: TRBJ1-1
v_call: TRBV2
d_call: -
cdr3_nt: TGTGCCAGCAGTGAAGGCTTTGAAGCTTTCTTT
cdr3_aa: CASSEGFEAFF

clone_size: -
j_call: TRBJ2-3
v_call: TRBV27
d_call: -
cdr3_nt: TGTGCCAGCAGTCAACCTCATGAGGATCCCACAGATACGCAGTATTTT
cdr3_aa: CASSQPHEDPTDTQYF

clone_size: -
j_call: TRBJ2-2
v_call: TRBV7-6
d_call: -
cdr3_nt: TGTGCCAGCAGCTTAGTAATCGGGACCGGGGAGCTGTTTTTT
cdr3_aa: CASSLVIGTGELFF

clone_size: -
j_call: TRBJ2-7
v_call: TRBV5-4
d_call: -
cdr3_nt: TGTGCCAGCAGCTCGTTGGGGGGACAGCAATACGAGCAGTACTTC
cdr3_aa: CASSSLGGQQYEQYF

clone_size: -
j_call: TRBJ2-1
v_call: TRBV9
d_call: -
cdr3_nt: TGTGCCAGCAGCGTATACTCACCTTATGGCGATGAGCAGTTCTTC
cdr3_aa: CASSVYSPYGDEQFF

clone_size: few
j_call: TRBJ2-1
v_call: TRBV27
d_call: TRBD1
cdr3_nt: TGTGCCAGCAGTTTATCGGACAGGGGCTTTTTAAATGAGCAGTTCTTC
cdr3_aa: CASSLSDRGFLNEQFF